These 10 T cell receptor beta chains were sequenced from one sample in a study of blood T cell repertoires in COVID-19. Sequencing was performed with immunoSEQ multiplex PCR; in TCRdb, only in-frame clones are kept and a portion is missing. The repertoire has over 200,000 clones, 88% of them found once; the top ten carry around 0.67%. Sequenced: peripheral blood. The receptors were sampled from a human donor in a cohort sampled during active COVID-19.

The chain joins TRBV13 to TRBJ1-3; D gene uncertain. V was trimmed by 5 bases and J by 8 bases, leaving 13 bases between them. CDR3 length: 13 amino acids. Germline V CDR1 and CDR2: PRHDT, FYEKMQ (reference sequence). CDR3: CASSRDSGYTIYF. The CDR3 bases are TGTGCCAGCAGCCGGGATTCCGGTTACACCATATATTTT.

The chain combines TRBV4-3 with TRBJ1-2; no definite D call. The CDR3 extends over 15 amino acids. From germline, CDR1 is LGHNA and CDR2 YSLEER. Trimming removed 2 bases from V and 9 bases from J, with 19 bases in between. CDR3 protein: CASSQRSGRAGSYTF. The CDR3 region has the DNA TGCGCCAGCAGCCAACGGTCGGGTCGAGCGGGTAGCTACACCTTC.

The chain uses TRBV5-1 and TRBJ2-2; the match to TRBD1 covers 8 bases. Germline CDR1 reads SGHRS; CDR2 reads YFSETQ. The CDR3 runs to 15 residues. With 0 bases clipped from V and 4 bases from J, the junction kept 2 bases outside the gene matches. The CDR3: CASSLGQGTTGELFF. The CDR3 nucleotides are TGCGCCAGCAGCTTGGGACAGGGGACCACCGGGGAGCTGTTTTTT.

The DNA for the CDR3 is TGTGCCAGTACGACCACAGGGGGCGCTGAAGGCTACACCTTC. This codes for CASTTTGGAEGYTF. The V call is TRBV19, the J call TRBJ1-2, with TRBD1 matching 9 bases. The CDR3 contains 14 residues. CDR1 LNHDA and CDR2 SQIVND come from the germline V gene (reference sequence). V shed 7 bases and J 8 bases; nucleotides not matched to a gene: 11.

The sample holds one count of this clone. This chain joins TRBV4-1 and TRBJ1-1; maybe TRBD1 (6 bases). This CDR3 has 15 residues. Trimming took off 4 bases at V and 1 base at J, with 13 bases between the two ends. Germline V gene lookup returns CDR1 MGHRA and CDR2 YSYEKL. CDR3 nucleotides: TGCGCCAGCAGCCGGCTGGGAGGGGGGAACACTGAAGCTTTCTTT. The encoded protein is CASSRLGGGNTEAFF.

The chain couples TRBV28 to TRBJ1-5; unclear D gene. The CDR3 contains 16 residues. Germline V gives CDR1 MDHEN, CDR2 SYDVKM. The V and J ends lost 5 bases and 2 bases respectively, with 16 bases between them. The CDR3 here is CASSRLHIGGNQPQHF. CDR3 DNA: TGTGCCAGCAGTCGTCTTCATATCGGGGGCAATCAGCCCCAGCATTTT. Full variable domain (remainder filled in from reference TRBV28 and TRBJ1-5): DVKVTQSSRYLVKRTGEKVFLECVQDMDHENMFWYRQDPGLGLRLIYFSYDVKMKEKGDIPEGYSVSREKKERFSLILESASTNQTSMYLCASSRLHIGGNQPQHFGDGTRLSIL.

The chain combines TRBV9 with TRBJ1-2; D uncertain. The CDR3 covers 14 residues. Trimming cost V 0 bases and J 1 base, with 7 bases left between them. CDR1 is SGDLS and CDR2 is YYNGEE in the germline V gene. This CDR3 is CASSVGGVNYGYTF. CDR3 nucleotides: TGTGCCAGCAGCGTAGGCGGGGTTAACTATGGCTACACCTTC.

V is TRBV7-6 and J is TRBJ2-7; 9 bases align to TRBD1. The CDR3 covers 15 residues. The V and J ends lost 5 bases and 3 bases, in that order; junction bases with no gene match: 8. Germline CDR1 reads SGHVS; CDR2 reads FNYEAQ. This CDR3 reads CASSQTGGGGYEQYF. CDR3 nucleotide sequence: TGTGCCAGCAGCCAGACAGGGGGAGGAGGCTACGAGCAGTACTTC.

This chain joins TRBV19 and TRBJ2-1, with 7 positions matching TRBD2. CDR3 length: 17 residues. Germline CDR1 reads LNHDA; CDR2 reads SQIVND (reference sequence). The J segment lost 8 bases and the V segment lost 4 bases, leaving 17 bases of the junction unmatched. In nucleotides, the CDR3 is TGTGCCAGTAGTAGTATCCGGCGGAGCGGGGTTGAAGATGAGCAGTTCTTC. Its translation is CASSSIRRSGVEDEQFF. The complete variable domain, with remaining parts taken from reference TRBV19 and TRBJ2-1, reads DGGITQSPKYLFRKEGQNVTLSCEQNLNHDAMYWYRQDPGQGLRLIYYSQIVNDFQKGDIAEGYSVSREKKESFPLTVTSAQKNPTAFYLCASSSIRRSGVEDEQFFGPGTRLTVL.

This rearrangement joins TRBV27 to TRBJ2-7; D remains ambiguous. The V end lost 0 bases, the J end lost 0 bases, and 6 bases lay between the germline ends. The CDR3 covers 14 residues. Germline CDR1 MNHEY, CDR2 SMNVEV (reference sequence). The CDR3 coding sequence is TGTGCCAGCAGTTTATCATCCAGCTCCTACGAGCAGTACTTC. Protein: CASSLSSSSYEQYF.